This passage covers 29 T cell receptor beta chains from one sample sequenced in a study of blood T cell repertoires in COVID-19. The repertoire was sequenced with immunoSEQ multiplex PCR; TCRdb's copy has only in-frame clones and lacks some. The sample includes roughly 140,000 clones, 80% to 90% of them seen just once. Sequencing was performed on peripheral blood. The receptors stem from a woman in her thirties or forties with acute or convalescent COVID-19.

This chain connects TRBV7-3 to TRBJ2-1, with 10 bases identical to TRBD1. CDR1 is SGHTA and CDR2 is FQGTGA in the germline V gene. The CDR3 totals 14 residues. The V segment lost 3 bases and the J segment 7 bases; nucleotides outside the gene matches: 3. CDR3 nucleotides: TGTGCCAGCAGCTTGGGGACAGGGGTGAATGAGCAGTTCTTC. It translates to CASSLGTGVNEQFF.

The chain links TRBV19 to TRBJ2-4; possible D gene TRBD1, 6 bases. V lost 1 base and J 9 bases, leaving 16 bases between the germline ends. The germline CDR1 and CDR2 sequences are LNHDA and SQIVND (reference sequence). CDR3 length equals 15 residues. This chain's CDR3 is CASSIGTQGFGIQYF. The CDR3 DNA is TGTGCCAGTAGTATAGGAACACAGGGATTCGGCATTCAGTACTTC.

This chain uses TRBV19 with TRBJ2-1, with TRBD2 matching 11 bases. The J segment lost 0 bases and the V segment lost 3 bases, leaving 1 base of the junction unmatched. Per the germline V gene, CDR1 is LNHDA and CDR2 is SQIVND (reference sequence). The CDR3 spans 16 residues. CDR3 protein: CASSITSGSSYNEQFF. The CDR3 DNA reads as TGTGCCAGTAGTATTACTAGCGGGAGCTCCTACAATGAGCAGTTCTTC.

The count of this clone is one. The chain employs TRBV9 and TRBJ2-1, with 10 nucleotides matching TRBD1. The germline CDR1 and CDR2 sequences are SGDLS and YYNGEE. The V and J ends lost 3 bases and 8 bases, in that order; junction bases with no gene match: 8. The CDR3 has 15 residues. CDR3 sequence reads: CASSGRTGGLDEQFF. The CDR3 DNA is TGTGCCAGCAGCGGGAGGACAGGGGGTTTGGATGAGCAGTTCTTC.

CDR3 DNA: TGTGCCAGCACCATAACGGGACTAGCGGGAGTAGAGACCCAGTACTTC. It encodes CASTITGLAGVETQYF. The rearrangement links TRBV7-8 to TRBJ2-5, with 14 bases fitting TRBD2. CDR1 and CDR2 from the germline V gene are SGHVS and FQNEAQ. V was pared by 7 bases and J by 4 bases, with 8 bases of the junction left unmatched. CDR3 size: 16 residues.

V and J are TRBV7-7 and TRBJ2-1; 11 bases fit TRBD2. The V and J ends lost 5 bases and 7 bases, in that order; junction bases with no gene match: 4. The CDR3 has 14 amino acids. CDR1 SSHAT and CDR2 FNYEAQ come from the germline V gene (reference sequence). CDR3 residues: CASSPGLAVNEQFF. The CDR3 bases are TGTGCCAGCAGCCCGGGACTAGCGGTAAATGAGCAGTTCTTC.

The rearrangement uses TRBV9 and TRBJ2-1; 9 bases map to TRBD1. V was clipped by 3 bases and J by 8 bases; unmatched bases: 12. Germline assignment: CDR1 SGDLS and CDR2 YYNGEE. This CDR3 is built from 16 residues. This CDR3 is CASSGLPGQGQYEQFF. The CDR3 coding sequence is TGTGCCAGCAGCGGATTACCGGGACAGGGTCAGTATGAGCAGTTCTTC.

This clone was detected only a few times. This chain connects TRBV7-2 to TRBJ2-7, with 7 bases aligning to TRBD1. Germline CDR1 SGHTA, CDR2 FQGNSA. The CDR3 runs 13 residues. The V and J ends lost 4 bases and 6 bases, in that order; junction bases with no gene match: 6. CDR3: CASSSRTGSEQYF. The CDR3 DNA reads TGTGCCAGCAGCTCCCGGACAGGATCCGAGCAGTACTTC.

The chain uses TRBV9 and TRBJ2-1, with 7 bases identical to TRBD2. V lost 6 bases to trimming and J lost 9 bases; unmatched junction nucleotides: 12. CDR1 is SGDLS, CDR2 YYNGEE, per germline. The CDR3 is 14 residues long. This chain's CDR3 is CASKPLSGNIEQFF. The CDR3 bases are TGTGCCAGCAAACCGTTGAGCGGGAATATTGAGCAGTTCTTC.

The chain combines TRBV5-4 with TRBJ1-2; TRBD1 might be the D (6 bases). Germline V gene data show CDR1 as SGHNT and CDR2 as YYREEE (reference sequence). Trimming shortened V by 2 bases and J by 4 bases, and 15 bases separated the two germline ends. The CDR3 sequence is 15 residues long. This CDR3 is CASSFPSQGIYGYTF. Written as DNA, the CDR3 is TGTGCCAGCAGCTTTCCTTCACAGGGAATCTATGGCTACACCTTC.

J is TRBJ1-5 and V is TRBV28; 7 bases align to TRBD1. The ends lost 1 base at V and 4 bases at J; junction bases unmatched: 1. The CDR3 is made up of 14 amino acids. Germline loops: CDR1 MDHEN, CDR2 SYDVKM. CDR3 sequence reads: CASSLLQGNQPQHF. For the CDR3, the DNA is TGTGCCAGCAGTTTATTACAGGGGAATCAGCCCCAGCATTTT.

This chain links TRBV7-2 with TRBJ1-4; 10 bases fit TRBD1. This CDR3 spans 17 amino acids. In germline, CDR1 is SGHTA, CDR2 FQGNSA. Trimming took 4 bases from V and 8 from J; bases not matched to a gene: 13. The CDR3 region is CASSSPGQGSGGEKLFF. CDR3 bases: TGTGCCAGCAGCTCACCGGGACAGGGGAGTGGAGGGGAAAAACTGTTTTTT.

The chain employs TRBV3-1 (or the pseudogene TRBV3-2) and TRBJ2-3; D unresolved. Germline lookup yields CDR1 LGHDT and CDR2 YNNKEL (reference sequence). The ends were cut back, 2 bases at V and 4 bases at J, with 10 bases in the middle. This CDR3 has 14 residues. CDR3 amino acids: CASSQRSRADTQYF. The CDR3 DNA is TGTGCCAGCAGCCAAAGGAGCCGCGCAGATACGCAGTATTTT.

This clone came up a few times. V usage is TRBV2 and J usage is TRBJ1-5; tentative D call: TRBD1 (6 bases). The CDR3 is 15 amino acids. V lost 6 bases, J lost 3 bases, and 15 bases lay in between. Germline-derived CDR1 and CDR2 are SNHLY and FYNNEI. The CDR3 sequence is CASRDLDRDNQPQHF. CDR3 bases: TGTGCCAGCAGGGACTTGGACAGAGACAATCAGCCCCAGCATTTT.

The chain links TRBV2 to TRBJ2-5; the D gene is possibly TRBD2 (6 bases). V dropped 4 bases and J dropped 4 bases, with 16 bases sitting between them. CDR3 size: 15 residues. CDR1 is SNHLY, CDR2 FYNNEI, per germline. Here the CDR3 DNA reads TGTGCCAGCAGTGTGACTAGTTGGTCCGGAGAGACCCAGTACTTC. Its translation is CASSVTSWSGETQYF. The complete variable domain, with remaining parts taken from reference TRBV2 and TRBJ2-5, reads EPEVTQTPSHQVTQMGQEVILRCVPISNHLYFYWYRQILGQKVEFLVSFYNNEISEKSEIFDDQFSVERPDGSNFTLKIRSTKLEDSAMYFCASSVTSWSGETQYFGPGTRLLVL.

The CDR3 nucleotides read TGTGCCAGCTCACCACAGGCAGGGGACAACGAGCAGTACTTC. Its translation: CASSPQAGDNEQYF. V usage is TRBV18 and J usage is TRBJ2-7, with D maybe TRBD1 (6 bases). The V gene's germline CDR1 is KGHSH and CDR2 LQKENI. Trimming pared 1 base from V and 5 bases from J, leaving 12 bases between. There are 14 residues in the CDR3.

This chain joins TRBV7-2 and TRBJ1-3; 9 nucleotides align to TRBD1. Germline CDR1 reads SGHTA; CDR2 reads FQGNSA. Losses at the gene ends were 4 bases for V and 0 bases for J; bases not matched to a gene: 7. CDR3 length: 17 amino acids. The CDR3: CASSSRTGALSGNTIYF. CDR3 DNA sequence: TGTGCCAGCAGCTCCCGGACAGGGGCTCTCTCTGGAAACACCATATATTTT.

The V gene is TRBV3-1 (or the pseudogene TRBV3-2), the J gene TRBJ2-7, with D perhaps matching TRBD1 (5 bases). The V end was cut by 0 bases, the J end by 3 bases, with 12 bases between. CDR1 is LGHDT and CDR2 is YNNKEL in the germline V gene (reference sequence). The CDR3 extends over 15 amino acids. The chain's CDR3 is CASSQEVGALYEQYF. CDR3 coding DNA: TGTGCCAGCAGCCAAGAAGTTGGGGCTCTCTACGAGCAGTACTTC.

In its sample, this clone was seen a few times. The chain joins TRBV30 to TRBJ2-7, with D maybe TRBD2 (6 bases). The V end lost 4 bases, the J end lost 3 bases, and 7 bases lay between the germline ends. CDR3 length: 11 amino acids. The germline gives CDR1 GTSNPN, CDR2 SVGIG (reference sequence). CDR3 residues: CAWMRGYEQYF. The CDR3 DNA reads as TGTGCCTGGATGCGGGGCTACGAGCAGTACTTC.

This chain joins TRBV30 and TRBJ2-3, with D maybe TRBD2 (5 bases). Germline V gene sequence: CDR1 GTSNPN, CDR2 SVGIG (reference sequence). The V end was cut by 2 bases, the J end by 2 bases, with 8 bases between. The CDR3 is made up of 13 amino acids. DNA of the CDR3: TGTGCCTGGAGTCTCGGACTCACAGATACGCAGTATTTT. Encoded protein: CAWSLGLTDTQYF. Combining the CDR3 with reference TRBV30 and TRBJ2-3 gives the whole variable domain SQTIHQWPATLVQPVGSPLSLECTVEGTSNPNLYWYRQAAGRGLQLLFYSVGIGQISSEVPQNLSASRPQDRQFILSSKKLLLSDSGFYLCAWSLGLTDTQYFGPGTRLTVL.

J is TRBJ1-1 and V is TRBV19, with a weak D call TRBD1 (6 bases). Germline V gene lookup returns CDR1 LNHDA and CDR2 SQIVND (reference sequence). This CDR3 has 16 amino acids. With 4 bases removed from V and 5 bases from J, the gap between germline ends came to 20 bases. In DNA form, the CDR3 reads TGTGCCAGTAGTAGTCCGGGACACAGCGCAGGGACTGAAGCTTTCTTT. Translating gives CASSSPGHSAGTEAFF.

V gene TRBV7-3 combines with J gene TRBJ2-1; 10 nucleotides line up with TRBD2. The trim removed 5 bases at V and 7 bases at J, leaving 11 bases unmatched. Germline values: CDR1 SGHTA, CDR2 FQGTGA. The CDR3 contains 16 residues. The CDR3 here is CASSPGSGRGRNEQFF. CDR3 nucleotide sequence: TGTGCCAGCAGCCCCGGAAGCGGGAGGGGGAGAAATGAGCAGTTCTTC.

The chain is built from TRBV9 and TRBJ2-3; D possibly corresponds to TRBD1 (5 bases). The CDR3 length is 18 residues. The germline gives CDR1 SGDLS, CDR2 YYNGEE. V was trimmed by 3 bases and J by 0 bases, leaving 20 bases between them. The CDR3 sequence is CASSDSSVGEGSTDTQYF. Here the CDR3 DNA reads TGTGCCAGCAGCGATAGCTCCGTAGGGGAAGGGAGCACAGATACGCAGTATTTT.

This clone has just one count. The CDR3, as DNA: TGCAGTGCTAGTCGAGACAGGGGGTTTTATGGCTACACCTTC. This sequence encodes CSASRDRGFYGYTF. The chain is built from TRBV20-1 and TRBJ1-2; 9 nucleotides agree with TRBD1. Losses at the gene ends were 3 bases for V and 5 bases for J; bases not matched to a gene: 7. The CDR3 covers 14 residues. Germline V gene sequence: CDR1 DFQATT, CDR2 SNEGSKA (reference sequence).

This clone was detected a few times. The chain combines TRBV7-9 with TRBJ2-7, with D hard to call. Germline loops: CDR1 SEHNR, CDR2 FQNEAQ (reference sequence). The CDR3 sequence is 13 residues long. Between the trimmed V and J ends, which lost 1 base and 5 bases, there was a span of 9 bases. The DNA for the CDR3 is TGTGCCAGCAGCTTAGACGGTTTTGACGAGCAGTACTTC. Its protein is CASSLDGFDEQYF. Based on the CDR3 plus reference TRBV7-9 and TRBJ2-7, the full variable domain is DTGVSQNPRHKITKRGQNVTFRCDPISEHNRLYWYRQTLGQGPEFLTYFQNEAQLEKSRLLSDRFSAERPKGSFSTLEIQRTEQGDSAMYLCASSLDGFDEQYFGPGTRLTVT.

The DNA for the CDR3 is TGTGCCAGTAGTATCGTGGGACTCTACAATGAGCAGTTCTTC. Amino acids: CASSIVGLYNEQFF. This chain links TRBV19 with TRBJ2-1; D may be TRBD2 (6 bases). CDR3 length: 14 residues. Germline CDR1 LNHDA, CDR2 SQIVND (reference sequence). Trimming removed 3 bases at V and 3 bases at J, with 9 bases between. The full variable domain, completed using reference TRBV19 and TRBJ2-1, is DGGITQSPKYLFRKEGQNVTLSCEQNLNHDAMYWYRQDPGQGLRLIYYSQIVNDFQKGDIAEGYSVSREKKESFPLTVTSAQKNPTAFYLCASSIVGLYNEQFFGPGTRLTVL.

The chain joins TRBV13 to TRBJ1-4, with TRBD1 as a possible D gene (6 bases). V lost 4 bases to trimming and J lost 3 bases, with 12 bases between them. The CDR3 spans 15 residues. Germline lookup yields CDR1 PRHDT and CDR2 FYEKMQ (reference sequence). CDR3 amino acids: CASSSTGGANEKLFF. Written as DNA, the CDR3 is TGTGCCAGCAGCTCGACAGGAGGCGCTAATGAAAAACTGTTTTTT.

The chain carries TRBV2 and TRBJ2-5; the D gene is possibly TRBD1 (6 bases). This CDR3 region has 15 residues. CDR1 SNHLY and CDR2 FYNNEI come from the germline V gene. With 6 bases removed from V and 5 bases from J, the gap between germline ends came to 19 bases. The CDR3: CASRGGQYPGETQYF. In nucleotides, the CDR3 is TGTGCCAGCAGAGGGGGTCAGTACCCGGGGGAGACCCAGTACTTC.

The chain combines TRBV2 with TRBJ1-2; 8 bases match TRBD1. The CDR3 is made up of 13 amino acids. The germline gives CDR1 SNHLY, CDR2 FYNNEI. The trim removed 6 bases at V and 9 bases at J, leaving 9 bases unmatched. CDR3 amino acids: CASSRQGTQSYTF. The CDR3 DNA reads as TGTGCCAGCAGCCGACAGGGGACGCAGAGCTACACCTTC.